This TCR beta chain was observed in a study of technical replicates of blood from several donors (dated by TCRdb to 2016 to 2017). Comment on this clone: Its antigen is still unknown. Base quality data are lacking; no much larger clone is found one base away.

Relative to germline, V is missing 7 bases and J is missing 7 bases, with 11 bases of the junction outside any gene match. Inclusive of the bounding cysteine and phenylalanine, the CDR3 is 13 residues long. Just CDR3 DNA is preserved here, 39 bases in frame from base 1. CDR1 and CDR2, per the germline V gene, are SGHRS and YFSETQ. To prepare the library, the immunoSEQ multiplex PCR assay was applied. TCRdb retrieved this table from immuneACCESS and kept in-frame rearrangements only. Not all clones are present; in checked studies, unresolved V genes account for under half, and no reason is known for the remainder. The sample records about 95,000 clones, approximately 95% of which are singletons. Around 0.3% of the sample goes to the ten largest clones.

The chain links TRBV5-1 with TRBJ2-7, and 7 junctional nucleotides match TRBD2. Sequenced sample: T cells isolated from PBMCs. The receptor comes from a human donor in good health. This receptor has the CDR3 CASGGVVEREQYF. The sequenced DNA: TGCGCCAGCGGGGGGGTTGTCGAAAGGGAGCAGTACTTC.